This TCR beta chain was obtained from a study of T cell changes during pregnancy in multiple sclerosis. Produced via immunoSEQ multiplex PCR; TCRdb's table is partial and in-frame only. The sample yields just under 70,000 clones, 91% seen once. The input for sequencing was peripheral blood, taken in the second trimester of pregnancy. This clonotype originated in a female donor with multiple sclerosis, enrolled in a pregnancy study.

DNA for the CDR3: TGTGCCAGCAGCTTAGGGACTAGGCGGGGGCAAGAGACCCAGTACTTC. Protein sequence: CASSLGTRRGQETQYF. The chain uses TRBV7-7 and TRBJ2-5, with TRBD2 matching over 7 bases. This CDR3 region has 16 residues. V was pared by 1 base and J by 2 bases, with 7 bases of the junction left unmatched. Germline loops: CDR1 SSHAT, CDR2 FNYEAQ (reference sequence).